These T cell receptor beta chains were read from a single sample in a study of control samples from healthy donors and cancer patients. Method: immunoSEQ multiplex PCR; TCRdb's copy keeps in-frame clones and lacks some. The sample lists some 150,000 clones, 94% occurring once. Sequencing was done on a sample of PBMCs. Source of these receptors: a man between 60 and 70 years old with colorectal cancer. CDR3s include the opening cysteine and the closing phenylalanine or tryptophan. D genes are given only for firm matches.

v_call d_call cdr3_aa
TRBV28 TRBD1 CASSFNRGYGYTF
TRBV30 NA CAWSNPGKVETQYF
TRBV6-5 NA CASSLTGISSGNTIYF
TRBV11-3 TRBD2 CASSPRLASSYNEQFF
TRBV7-9 NA CASSPLGATNEKLFF
TRBV28 NA CASTGRNTEAFF
TRBV19 NA CASSAKRGHEQYF
TRBV5-4 NA CASSKGGGPTNEKLFF
TRBV7-8 TRBD1 CASSPRQGGNTEAFF
TRBV30 NA CAWSSGPSGNTIYF
TRBV7-2 NA CASSRQWNTEAFF
TRBV5-6 NA CASSLEVRGPYTGELFF
TRBV4-3 NA CASSQDPWNTEAFF
TRBV9 TRBD2 CASSPTSGGPYEQYF
TRBV12-3/TRBV12-4 NA CASSRGSGTQYF
TRBV5-4 NA CASSLEEGEGNIQYF
TRBV6-5 NA CASSAPGRVHTEAFF
TRBV5-4 NA CASSLVSGNGYTF
TRBV7-2 NA CASSFSRDHQNIQYF
TRBV24-1 TRBD2 CATSEGLAGYNEQFF
TRBV7-2 NA CASSQAAGEGTYEQYF
TRBV29-1 NA CSVVRTANTEAFF
TRBV7-9 NA CASSDIGGSSGEQYF
TRBV12-3/TRBV12-4 NA CASSLGGPAFF
TRBV5-6 NA CASSLAREAFF
TRBV27 NA CASSLAGTSGNTIYF
TRBV19 NA CASSRDRGSRADTF
TRBV14 NA CASSQEGLGHEKLFF
TRBV6-5 TRBD1 CASSSVGQVEQYF
TRBV6-5 TRBD2 CASSLSGGFNEQYF
TRBV18 NA CASSPGQGPQANYGYTF
TRBV27 NA CASSLSMGDDPYYNEQFF
TRBV7-2 NA CASRTIFQDNTEAFF
TRBV18 NA CASSVGSNQPQHF
TRBV6-5 NA CASSYARGRGTDTQYF
TRBV27 TRBD1 CASRPGQGIDTQYF
TRBV2 TRBD1 CASVGPGGNTEAFF
TRBV5-6 NA CASSFVSSQAGGVREQFF
TRBV6-2/TRBV6-3 NA CASSSPGPYEQYF
TRBV5-5 TRBD1 CASSWGQVSYEQYF
TRBV11-2 NA CASSLDRVEQYF
TRBV5-1 NA CASSRSSSYNEQFF
TRBV3-1/TRBV3-2 TRBD1 CASSQGDRGNQPQHF
TRBV2 NA CASNRRGDNYGYTF
TRBV15 TRBD1 CATSLRTGKNEQFF
TRBV27 NA CASSLSTGMGGREQFF